Below are 5 T cell receptor beta chains sequenced from a single sample in a study of shared clonotypes between healthy human individuals. Assay used: immunoSEQ multiplex PCR; TCRdb lists only in-frame clones, some missing. The sample lists millions of clones, just under 95% occurring once. Naive CD8 isolation took CD45RO-negative cells positively selected for CCR7 and excluded terminally differentiated effector memory CD45RA+ cells. The sample was naive CD8+ T cells sorted from blood. The receptors shown here come from a man between 18 and 35 years old in good health.

V usage is TRBV4-1 and J usage is TRBJ2-2; the match to TRBD2 covers 9 bases. The CDR3 has 16 amino acids. V shed 4 bases, J shed 0 bases, and the junction held 3 bases outside the gene matches. The germline V gene encodes CDR1 MGHRA and CDR2 YSYEKL. The CDR3 DNA reads TGCGCCAGCAGCCTTCTAGCGGGGCCGAACACCGGGGAGCTGTTTTTT. As protein: CASSLLAGPNTGELFF.

The rearrangement links TRBV12-5 to TRBJ2-1, with TRBD1 as a possible D gene (5 bases). This CDR3 is 15 amino acids long. CDR1 is LGHNT and CDR2 is FRNRAP in the germline V gene. Deletions cut 6 bases from V and 6 bases from J, with 18 bases between. The CDR3 DNA is TGTGCTAGTGGGGCAGGGTACCCTATGTCCAATGAGCAGTTCTTC. Amino acid sequence: CASGAGYPMSNEQFF.

This sequence joins TRBV7-9 and TRBJ2-3; 13 bases match TRBD2. The CDR3 has 18 residues. The germline V gene encodes CDR1 SEHNR and CDR2 FQNEAQ (reference sequence). V shed 4 bases, J shed 10 bases, and the junction held 17 bases outside the gene matches. In DNA form, the CDR3 reads TGTGCCAGCAGCTATGGACAGCTAACTAGCGGGAGGGCCGAGGCGCAGTATTTT. This translates into CASSYGQLTSGRAEAQYF.

This chain uses TRBV5-4 with TRBJ1-1; no definite D call. The CDR3 contains 13 residues. In germline, CDR1 is SGHNT, CDR2 YYREEE (reference sequence). V was cut by 0 bases and J by 5 bases, with 8 bases left in between. CDR3 in amino acids: CASSLAGRTEAFF. The CDR3 bases are TGTGCCAGCAGCTTGGCCGGGCGGACTGAAGCTTTCTTT.

This chain uses TRBV27 with TRBJ1-2; D possibly corresponds to TRBD1 (5 bases). Germline assignment: CDR1 MNHEY and CDR2 SMNVEV (reference sequence). This CDR3 comprises 14 residues. Deletions cut 0 bases from V and 8 bases from J, with 13 bases between. For the CDR3, the DNA is TGTGCCAGCAGTTTATCGAGCCCGGGGGGAGGCTACACCTTC. Translating gives CASSLSSPGGGYTF.